The present TCR beta chain was sequenced within a study of T-cell reconstitution after alpha-beta-depleted transplantation in children. Preparation of the TCRbeta library involved a method that used unique molecular identifiers. TCRdb independently ran MiXCR on the PCR reads; one entry per CDR3 protein. The sample lists around 700,000 distinct CDR3 sequences; roughly 13% were seen once. This clonotype was picked up many times. From germline, CDR1 is DFQATT and CDR2 SNEGSKA (reference sequence). CDR3 length: 15 residues. Trimming cost V 2 bases and J 4 bases, with 14 bases left between them. The source of this sequence is a girl between 2 and 10 years old with congenital amegakaryocytic thrombocytopenia, due to receive a stem cell transplant. The V gene is TRBV20-1, the J gene TRBJ2-2, with no clear D. This specimen was PBMCs, taken before TCRalphabeta/CD19-depleted stem cell transplant. CDR3 DNA: TGCAGTGCTAGAAGTTGGTCCTCGACCACCGGGGAGCTGTTTTTT. This gives the protein CSARSWSSTTGELFF.